One and the same sample provided the 25 T cell receptor beta chains below, sequenced in a study of T cell responses to AZD1222 COVID-19 vaccine. Assay used: immunoSEQ multiplex PCR; TCRdb lists only in-frame clones, some missing. Among around 150,000 clones listed, about nine tenths were seen once. The sample was peripheral blood, taken on day 0 of AZD1222 vaccination. The receptors originated from an adult in good health.

The chain combines TRBV28 with TRBJ1-2, with D uncertain. Germline V CDR1 and CDR2: MDHEN, SYDVKM. Trimming took off 4 bases at V and 8 bases at J, with 23 bases between the two ends. The CDR3 sequence is 16 residues long. This CDR3 is CASSSPGDSGVGGYTF. CDR3 DNA: TGTGCCAGCAGTTCCCCAGGAGATTCCGGCGTTGGAGGCTACACCTTC.

The chain links TRBV7-9 to TRBJ1-2, with D perhaps matching TRBD1 (6 bases). Germline CDR1 reads SEHNR; CDR2 reads FQNEAQ (reference sequence). This CDR3 spans 14 amino acids. With 3 bases removed from V and 4 bases from J, the gap between germline ends came to 12 bases. CDR3 sequence (DNA): TGTGCCAGCAGCTTTGGGGGGCGACCCTATGGCTACACCTTC. This gives the protein CASSFGGRPYGYTF.

The rearrangement links TRBV11-2 to TRBJ1-1, with a tentative D call TRBD1 (5 bases). Deletions cut 5 bases from V and 5 bases from J, with 18 bases between. In germline, CDR1 is SGHAT, CDR2 FQNNGV. The length of the CDR3 is 15 residues. CDR3 coding DNA: TGTGCCAGCAGCACGCAGCAGGGTGGATGGACTGAAGCTTTCTTT. This gives the protein CASSTQQGGWTEAFF.

The J gene is TRBJ2-7, the V gene TRBV30; D gene ambiguous. Germline V CDR1 and CDR2: GTSNPN, SVGIG (reference sequence). This CDR3 comprises 13 residues. V gave up 0 bases and J gave up 4 bases, with 10 bases separating them. CDR3 nucleotides: TGTGCCTGGAGTGTACCCGGCAGTTACGAGCAGTACTTC. The encoded protein is CAWSVPGSYEQYF.

The rearrangement links TRBV5-1 to TRBJ1-3, with D uncertain. There are 15 residues in the CDR3. Germline CDR1 is SGHRS and CDR2 is YFSETQ. Between the trimmed V and J ends, which lost 0 bases and 2 bases, there was a span of 9 bases. The CDR3 coding sequence is TGCGCCAGCAGCTTGGATACGGCAGCTGGAAACACCATATATTTT. Translation: CASSLDTAAGNTIYF.

The chain carries TRBV5-5 and TRBJ2-7, with 7 bases matching TRBD2. The ends lost 6 bases at V and 2 bases at J; junction bases unmatched: 5. Germline V gene sequence: CDR1 SGHKS, CDR2 YYEKEE (reference sequence). CDR3 length: 13 residues. The CDR3 loop reads CASTPGGTYEQYF. CDR3 DNA sequence: TGTGCCAGCACCCCGGGAGGAACCTACGAGCAGTACTTC.

The CDR3 nucleotides are TGTGCCAGCAGTCCCTCCAGAGGGAGGGGGCAAAGCTACACCTTC. Encoded protein: CASSPSRGRGQSYTF. This chain joins TRBV28 and TRBJ1-2, with 7 bases that match TRBD1. With 5 bases clipped from V and 9 bases from J, the junction kept 15 bases outside the gene matches. Per the germline V gene, CDR1 is MDHEN and CDR2 is SYDVKM. The CDR3 is 15 amino acids.

This clone was counted once. V gene TRBV4-3 combines with J gene TRBJ2-2; D is undetermined. Per germline, CDR1 LGHNA and CDR2 YSLEER. There are 15 residues in the CDR3. Trimming removed 1 base at V and 0 bases at J, with 6 bases between. The CDR3 region is CASSQGAANTGELFF. The CDR3 DNA is TGCGCCAGCAGCCAAGGGGCAGCGAACACCGGGGAGCTGTTTTTT.

The V and J genes are TRBV28 and TRBJ2-5, with D unclear. Trimming took off 3 bases at V and 0 bases at J, with 11 bases between the two ends. The germline V gene encodes CDR1 MDHEN and CDR2 SYDVKM. The CDR3 runs 15 residues. CDR3 loop: CASSFIGRNQETQYF. CDR3 coding DNA: TGTGCCAGCAGTTTTATAGGGCGGAACCAAGAGACCCAGTACTTC.

This chain joins TRBV6-5 and TRBJ1-2; TRBD1 matches 11 bases. V shed 5 bases and J 5 bases; nucleotides not matched to a gene: 4. This CDR3 contains 14 residues. The V gene's germline CDR1 is MNHEY and CDR2 SVGAGI. This chain's CDR3 is CASSPDRGLYGYTF. CDR3 DNA: TGTGCCAGCAGTCCGGACAGGGGGCTTTATGGCTACACCTTC.

This clone has just one count. The chain carries TRBV15 and TRBJ1-1; a weak D match, TRBD1 (5 bases). The V gene's germline CDR1 is LNHNV and CDR2 YYDKDF (reference sequence). The V gene lost 0 bases and the J gene lost 8 bases, with 19 bases spanning the gap. CDR3 length: 16 residues. In DNA, the CDR3 is TGTGCCACCAGCAGAGACCCTGCGACAGAGAACTTAGAAGCTTTCTTT. Translating it yields CATSRDPATENLEAFF.

The chain has TRBV12-3 or TRBV12-4 and TRBJ1-1, with 7 bases lining up with TRBD1. The CDR3 totals 13 residues. The J segment lost 6 bases and the V segment lost 3 bases, leaving 4 bases of the junction unmatched. The CDR3 nucleotides read TGTGCCAGCAGTTTGGGACAGAGGGCTGAAGCTTTCTTT. Translated, it gives CASSLGQRAEAFF.

The V and J genes are TRBV29-1 and TRBJ1-1; a possible D gene is TRBD1 (5 bases). V was trimmed by 7 bases and J by 5 bases, leaving 14 bases between them. CDR3 size: 12 residues. The germline gives CDR1 SQVTM, CDR2 ANQGSEA. Here the CDR3 reads CSAGSGGTEAFF. The CDR3 DNA sequence: TGCAGCGCTGGGTCGGGGGGGACTGAAGCTTTCTTT.

The gene calls are TRBV3-1 (or the pseudogene TRBV3-2) and TRBJ2-7, with 7 bases aligning to TRBD2. The CDR3 totals 14 residues. Germline assignment: CDR1 LGHDT and CDR2 YNNKEL (reference sequence). The V and J ends lost 4 bases and 4 bases, in that order; junction bases with no gene match: 7. The CDR3 loop is CASSPGEGGYEQYF. The DNA for the CDR3 is TGTGCCAGCAGCCCCGGGGAGGGAGGGTACGAGCAGTACTTC.

The CDR3 DNA follows: TGTGCCAGCAGTGCTAGCGGGGGGAACTACAATGAGCAGTTCTTC. Encoded protein: CASSASGGNYNEQFF. The chain has TRBV2 and TRBJ2-1; 11 nucleotides agree with TRBD2. Per the germline V gene, CDR1 is SNHLY and CDR2 is FYNNEI. The CDR3 spans 15 residues. The V segment lost 4 bases and the J segment 3 bases; nucleotides outside the gene matches: 2.

The V and J genes are TRBV2 and TRBJ2-7; 7 nucleotides align to TRBD1. Germline-derived CDR1 and CDR2 are SNHLY and FYNNEI. The CDR3 runs to 13 residues. The trim removed 8 bases at V and 3 bases at J, leaving 7 bases unmatched. CDR3 DNA sequence: TGTGCCAGCGGACAGGCTCCCTACTACGAGCAGTACTTC. This gives the protein CASGQAPYYEQYF.

V and J are TRBV4-1 and TRBJ1-2, with 7 bases identical to TRBD1. The CDR3 sequence is 15 residues long. Germline-derived CDR1 and CDR2 are MGHRA and YSYEKL. Trimming took 3 bases from V and 3 from J; bases not matched to a gene: 7. As DNA, the CDR3 is TGCGCCAGCAGCCACTTCCCCGGGACAGACTATGGCTACACCTTC. Translation gives CASSHFPGTDYGYTF.

This chain joins TRBV19 and TRBJ1-2; D is ambiguous. There are 11 residues in the CDR3. The germline V gene encodes CDR1 LNHDA and CDR2 SQIVND (reference sequence). Between the trimmed V and J ends, which lost 4 bases and 8 bases, there was a span of 8 bases. The chain's CDR3 is CASSRAGGYTF. The CDR3 coding sequence is TGTGCCAGTAGTAGGGCCGGGGGCTACACCTTC.

The rearrangement uses TRBV30 and TRBJ2-2; D is unresolved. V lost 1 base to trimming and J lost 6 bases, with 0 bases between them. The CDR3 is 10 residues long. In germline, CDR1 is GTSNPN, CDR2 SVGIG (reference sequence). CDR3 region: CAWSAGELFF. DNA for the CDR3: TGTGCCTGGAGTGCCGGGGAGCTGTTTTTT.

The genes are TRBV28 and TRBJ1-4, with D tentatively TRBD1 (6 bases). V dropped 6 bases and J dropped 6 bases, with 17 bases sitting between them. Germline-derived CDR1 and CDR2 are MDHEN and SYDVKM. This CDR3 has 15 residues. CDR3 residues: CASSQGGAGDEKLFF. The CDR3 region has the DNA TGTGCCAGCAGCCAAGGGGGGGCTGGAGATGAAAAACTGTTTTTT. Supplemented by reference TRBV28 and TRBJ1-4, the full variable domain reads DVKVTQSSRYLVKRTGEKVFLECVQDMDHENMFWYRQDPGLGLRLIYFSYDVKMKEKGDIPEGYSVSREKKERFSLILESASTNQTSMYLCASSQGGAGDEKLFFGSGTQLSVL.

The V and J genes are TRBV5-4 and TRBJ1-1, with D hard to call. Per the germline V gene, CDR1 is SGHNT and CDR2 is YYREEE (reference sequence). There are 13 residues in the CDR3. V gave up 0 bases and J gave up 4 bases, with 7 bases separating them. The CDR3 nucleotides read TGTGCCAGCAGCTTGGGGTGGGCCACTGAAGCTTTCTTT. This sequence encodes CASSLGWATEAFF.

The chain has TRBV27 and TRBJ2-1, with 12 bases that match TRBD1. The CDR3 sequence is 14 residues long. Per the germline V gene, CDR1 is MNHEY and CDR2 is SMNVEV (reference sequence). With V trimmed by 6 bases and J by 6 bases, 3 bases remained unmatched. The CDR3 is CASSQGQGANEQFF. The CDR3 nucleotides read TGTGCCAGCAGCCAGGGACAGGGGGCCAATGAGCAGTTCTTC.

V gene TRBV2 combines with J gene TRBJ1-2; D is perhaps TRBD1 (6 bases). The V gene's germline CDR1 is SNHLY and CDR2 FYNNEI. V lost 8 bases and J lost 8, with 18 bases in between. CDR3 length: 13 residues. CDR3 nucleotides: TGTGCCAGCTCAGGGGCCCCACAATGGGGCTACACCTTC. Residues: CASSGAPQWGYTF.

The rearrangement uses TRBV6-5 and TRBJ2-7; D remains unclear. The CDR3 consists of 15 residues. V was cut by 0 bases and J by 1 base, with 10 bases left in between. Germline assignment: CDR1 MNHEY and CDR2 SVGAGI. This CDR3 reads CASSYSWAGSYEQYF. Here the CDR3 DNA reads TGTGCCAGCAGTTACTCATGGGCAGGTTCCTACGAGCAGTACTTC.

The chain links TRBV28 to TRBJ1-2; D perhaps matches TRBD1 (5 bases). Germline V gene sequence: CDR1 MDHEN, CDR2 SYDVKM. The CDR3 runs 14 residues. Trimming removed 5 bases at V and 1 base at J, with 11 bases between. CDR3 nucleotides: TGTGCCAGCAGTCAGGGAGCTGGTAACTATGGCTACACCTTC. This translates into CASSQGAGNYGYTF.